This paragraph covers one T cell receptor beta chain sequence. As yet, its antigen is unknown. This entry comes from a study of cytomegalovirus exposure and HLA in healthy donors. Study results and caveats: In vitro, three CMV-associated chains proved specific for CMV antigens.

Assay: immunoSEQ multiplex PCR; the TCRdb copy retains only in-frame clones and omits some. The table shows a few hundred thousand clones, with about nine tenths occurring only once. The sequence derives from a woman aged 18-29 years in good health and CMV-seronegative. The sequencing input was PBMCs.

In nucleotides, the CDR3 is TGTGCCAGCAGCTACCCCGGGGTAGCGCACTACAATGAGCAGTTCTTC. Its protein product is CASSYPGVAHYNEQFF. The chain links TRBV7-2 to TRBJ2-1; maybe TRBD2 (5 bases). This CDR3 spans 16 amino acids. The V end lost 4 bases, the J end lost 3 bases, and 16 bases lay between the germline ends. CDR1 SGHTA and CDR2 FQGNSA come from the germline V gene.